This TCR beta chain stems from a study of early T cells in non-severe SARS-CoV-2 infection. About the study: Bulk RNA from unsorted whole blood was sequenced; chains were unpaired. Findings and limits, study-wide: The study's VDJdb matching favored anti-spike CD8 responses and missed private and CD4 specificities.

This clonotype was detected a few times. Its specificity is not known. Germline V lookup: CDR1 WNHNN, CDR2 SYGVQD (reference sequence). The CDR3 extends over 13 amino acids. V dropped 2 bases and J dropped 7; count of bases not matched to a gene: 2. As part of library construction, unique molecular identifiers were attached to individual cDNA molecules. TCRdb reprocessed the 5' RACE reads via MiXCR and lists one record per CDR3 protein. The sample carries 95,000 to 110,000 distinct CDR3 sequences, over 8.5% recorded once. Sequencing input: whole blood. The chain employs TRBV10-1 and TRBJ2-1, with 7 bases that match TRBD2. The TCR originated in an adult who was a healthcare worker with PCR-confirmed SARS-CoV-2 infection or an uninfected control (not recorded which). The CDR3 is CASSEMGGNEQFF. DNA for the CDR3: TGCGCCAGCAGTGAGATGGGGGGGAATGAGCAGTTCTTC.